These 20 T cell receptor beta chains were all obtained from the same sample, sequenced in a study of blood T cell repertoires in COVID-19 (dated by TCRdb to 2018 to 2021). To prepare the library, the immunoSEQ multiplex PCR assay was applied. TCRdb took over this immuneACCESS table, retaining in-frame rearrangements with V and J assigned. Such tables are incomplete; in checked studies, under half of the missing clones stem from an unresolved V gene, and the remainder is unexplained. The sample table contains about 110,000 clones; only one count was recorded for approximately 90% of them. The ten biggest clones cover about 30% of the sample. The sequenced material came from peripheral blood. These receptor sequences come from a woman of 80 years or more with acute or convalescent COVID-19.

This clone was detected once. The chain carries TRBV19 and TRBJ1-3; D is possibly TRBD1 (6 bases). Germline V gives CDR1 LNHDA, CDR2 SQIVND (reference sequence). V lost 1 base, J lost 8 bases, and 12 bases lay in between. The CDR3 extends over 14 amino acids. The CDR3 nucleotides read TGTGCCAGTAGTATAGGCGGACAGTTGGACACCATATATTTT. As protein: CASSIGGQLDTIYF.

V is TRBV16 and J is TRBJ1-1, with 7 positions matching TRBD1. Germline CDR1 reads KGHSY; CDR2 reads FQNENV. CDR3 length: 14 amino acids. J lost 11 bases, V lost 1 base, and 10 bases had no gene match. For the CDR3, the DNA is TGTGCCAGCAGCCAATTCGGAGGGGGCGCGGGGGCTTTCTTT. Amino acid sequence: CASSQFGGGAGAFF.

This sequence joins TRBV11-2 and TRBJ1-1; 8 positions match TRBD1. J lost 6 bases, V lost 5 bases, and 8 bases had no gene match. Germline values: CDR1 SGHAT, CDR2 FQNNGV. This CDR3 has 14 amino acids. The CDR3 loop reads CASSAQGAVAEAFF. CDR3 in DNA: TGTGCCAGCAGCGCGCAGGGGGCGGTCGCTGAAGCTTTCTTT.

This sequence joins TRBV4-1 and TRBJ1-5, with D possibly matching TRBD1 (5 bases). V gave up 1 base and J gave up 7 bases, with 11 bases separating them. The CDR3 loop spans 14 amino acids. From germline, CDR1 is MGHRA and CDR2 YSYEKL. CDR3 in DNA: TGCGCCAGCAGCCAAGCCTCAGGGATCCAGCCCCAGCATTTT. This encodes CASSQASGIQPQHF.

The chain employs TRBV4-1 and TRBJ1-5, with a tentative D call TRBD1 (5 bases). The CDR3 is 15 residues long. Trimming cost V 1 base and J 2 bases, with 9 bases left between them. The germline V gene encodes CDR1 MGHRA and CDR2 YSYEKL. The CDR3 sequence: CASSQVGEGNQPQHF. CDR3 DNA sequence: TGCGCCAGCAGCCAAGTAGGGGAGGGCAATCAGCCCCAGCATTTT.

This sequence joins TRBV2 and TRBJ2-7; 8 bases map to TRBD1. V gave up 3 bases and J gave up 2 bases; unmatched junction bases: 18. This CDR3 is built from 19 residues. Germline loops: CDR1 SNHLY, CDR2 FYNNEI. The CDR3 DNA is TGTGCCAGCAGTGACGTCGGTCAGGGGGCGTTCGAACCCGCCTACGAGCAGTACTTC. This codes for CASSDVGQGAFEPAYEQYF.

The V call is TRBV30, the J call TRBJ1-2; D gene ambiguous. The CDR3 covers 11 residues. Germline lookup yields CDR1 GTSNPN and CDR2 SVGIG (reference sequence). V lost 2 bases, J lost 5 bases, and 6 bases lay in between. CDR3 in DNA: TGTGCCTGGAGTCCCCTTTATGGCTACACCTTC. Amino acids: CAWSPLYGYTF.

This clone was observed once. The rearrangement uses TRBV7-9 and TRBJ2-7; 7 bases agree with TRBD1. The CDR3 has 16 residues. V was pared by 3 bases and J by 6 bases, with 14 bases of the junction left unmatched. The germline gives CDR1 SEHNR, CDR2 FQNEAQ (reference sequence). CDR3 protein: CASSFSPRGSSGEQYF. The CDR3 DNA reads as TGTGCCAGCAGCTTTAGCCCCAGGGGGAGCAGTGGCGAGCAGTACTTC.

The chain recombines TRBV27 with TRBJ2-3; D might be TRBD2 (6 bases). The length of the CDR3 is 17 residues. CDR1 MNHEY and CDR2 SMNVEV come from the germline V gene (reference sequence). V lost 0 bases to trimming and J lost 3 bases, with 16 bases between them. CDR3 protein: CASSLSPMLAVTDTQYF. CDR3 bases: TGTGCCAGCAGTTTATCCCCGATGTTAGCGGTAACAGATACGCAGTATTTT.

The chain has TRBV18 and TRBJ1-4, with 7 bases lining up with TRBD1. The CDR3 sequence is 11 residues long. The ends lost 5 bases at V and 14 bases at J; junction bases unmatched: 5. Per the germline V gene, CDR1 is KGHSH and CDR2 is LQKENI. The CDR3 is CASSEGGWLFF. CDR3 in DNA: TGTGCCAGCTCAGAAGGGGGCTGGCTGTTTTTT. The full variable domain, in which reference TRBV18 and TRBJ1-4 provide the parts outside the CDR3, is NAGVMQNPRHLVRRRGQEARLRCSPMKGHSHVYWYRQLPEEGLKFMVYLQKENIIDESGMPKERFSAEFPKEGPSILRIQQVVRGDSAAYFCASSEGGWLFFGSGTQLSVL.

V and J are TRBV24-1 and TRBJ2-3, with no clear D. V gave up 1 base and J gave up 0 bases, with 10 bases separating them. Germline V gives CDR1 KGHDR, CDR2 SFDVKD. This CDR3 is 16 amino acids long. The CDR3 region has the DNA TGTGCCACCAGTGATTTCCGACACCCTAGCACAGATACGCAGTATTTT. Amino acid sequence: CATSDFRHPSTDTQYF.

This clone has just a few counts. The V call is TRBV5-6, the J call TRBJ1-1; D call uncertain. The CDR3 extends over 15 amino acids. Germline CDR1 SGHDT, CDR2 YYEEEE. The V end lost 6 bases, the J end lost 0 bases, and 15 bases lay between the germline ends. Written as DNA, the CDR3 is TGTGCCAGCAACCCGAAATCCAGGATGAACACTGAAGCTTTCTTT. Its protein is CASNPKSRMNTEAFF.

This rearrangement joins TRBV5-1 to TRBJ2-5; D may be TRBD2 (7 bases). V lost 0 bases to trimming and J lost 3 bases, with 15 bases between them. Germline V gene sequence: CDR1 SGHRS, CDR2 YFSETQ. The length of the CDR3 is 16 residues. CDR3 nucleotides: TGCGCCAGCAGCTTGGCGGTACGGGGGGCCAAAGAGACCCAGTACTTC. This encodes CASSLAVRGAKETQYF.

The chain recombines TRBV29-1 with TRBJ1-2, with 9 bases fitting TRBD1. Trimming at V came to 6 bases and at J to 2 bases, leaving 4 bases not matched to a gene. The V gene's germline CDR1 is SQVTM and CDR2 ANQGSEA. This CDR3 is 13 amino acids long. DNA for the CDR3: TGCAGCGTAATGGGACAGGGCAACTATGGCTACACCTTC. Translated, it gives CSVMGQGNYGYTF.

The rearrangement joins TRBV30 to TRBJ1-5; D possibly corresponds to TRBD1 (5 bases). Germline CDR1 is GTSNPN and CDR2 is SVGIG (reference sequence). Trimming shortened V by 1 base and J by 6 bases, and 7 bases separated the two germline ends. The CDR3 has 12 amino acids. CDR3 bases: TGTGCCTGGAGTGCCCAGGGTCAGCCCCAGCATTTT. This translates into CAWSAQGQPQHF.

The CDR3 DNA follows: TGTGCCAGCTCACCGGGACAGGTCTATGGCTACACCTTC. This gives the protein CASSPGQVYGYTF. J is TRBJ1-2 and V is TRBV18; 8 bases align to TRBD1. CDR1 and CDR2 from the germline V gene are KGHSH and LQKENI. This CDR3 spans 13 amino acids. The trim removed 3 bases at V and 4 bases at J, leaving 1 base unmatched.

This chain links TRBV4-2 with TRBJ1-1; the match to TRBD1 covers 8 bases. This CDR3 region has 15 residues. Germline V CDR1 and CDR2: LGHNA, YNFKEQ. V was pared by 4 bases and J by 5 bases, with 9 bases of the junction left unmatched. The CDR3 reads CASSPRQGAGTEAFF. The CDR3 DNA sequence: TGTGCCAGCAGCCCCCGCCAGGGGGCAGGGACTGAAGCTTTCTTT.

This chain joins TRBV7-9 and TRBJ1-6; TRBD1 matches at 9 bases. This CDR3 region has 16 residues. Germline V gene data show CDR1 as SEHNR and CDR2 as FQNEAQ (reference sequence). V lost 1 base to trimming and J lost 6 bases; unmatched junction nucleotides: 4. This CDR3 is CASSLDPGQGNSPLHF. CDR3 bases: TGTGCCAGCAGCTTAGACCCGGGACAGGGTAATTCACCCCTCCACTTT. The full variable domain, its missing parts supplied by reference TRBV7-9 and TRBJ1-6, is DTGVSQNPRHKITKRGQNVTFRCDPISEHNRLYWYRQTLGQGPEFLTYFQNEAQLEKSRLLSDRFSAERPKGSFSTLEIQRTEQGDSAMYLCASSLDPGQGNSPLHFGNGTRLTVT.

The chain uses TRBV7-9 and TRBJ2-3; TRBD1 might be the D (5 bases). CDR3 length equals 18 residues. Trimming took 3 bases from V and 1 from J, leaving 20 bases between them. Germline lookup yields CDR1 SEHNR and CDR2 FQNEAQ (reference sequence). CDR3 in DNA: TGTGCCAGCAGCTTCGTACCATTAGGACATTCTGGCACAGATACGCAGTATTTT. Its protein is CASSFVPLGHSGTDTQYF.

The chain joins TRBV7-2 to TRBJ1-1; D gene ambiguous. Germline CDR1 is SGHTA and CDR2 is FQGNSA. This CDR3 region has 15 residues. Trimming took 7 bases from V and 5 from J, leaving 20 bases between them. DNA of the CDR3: TGTGCCAGCACCCTGGTCCCCTCTTGGGCGACTGAAGCTTTCTTT. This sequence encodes CASTLVPSWATEAFF.